This TCR beta chain was identified in a study of cytomegalovirus exposure and HLA in healthy donors. As regards this clone: Its target is not known.

Study results and caveats: Most TCR beta V segments were productive about 90% or about 30% of the time in an earlier analysis.

Primers for the PCR totalled 60 Vbeta and 13 Jbeta. This table comes from immunoSEQ multiplex PCR, and its TCRdb copy is limited to in-frame clones, with some not included. Found here are over 150,000 clones, approximately 80% of them singletons; the top ten hold less than 3.5%. Germline-derived CDR1 and CDR2 are MDHEN and SYDVKM. The CDR3 is 14 amino acids. The V end was cut by 6 bases, the J end by 5 bases, with 16 bases between. The chain uses TRBV28 and TRBJ1-2; the D gene is possibly TRBD1 (5 bases). The receptor comes from a woman aged 25 to 39 in good health and CMV-seronegative. Sequenced material: PBMCs. The CDR3 DNA reads TGTGCCAGCAGGTTCGGGGGACCGGGTTATGGCTACACCTTC. It is translated as CASRFGGPGYGYTF.